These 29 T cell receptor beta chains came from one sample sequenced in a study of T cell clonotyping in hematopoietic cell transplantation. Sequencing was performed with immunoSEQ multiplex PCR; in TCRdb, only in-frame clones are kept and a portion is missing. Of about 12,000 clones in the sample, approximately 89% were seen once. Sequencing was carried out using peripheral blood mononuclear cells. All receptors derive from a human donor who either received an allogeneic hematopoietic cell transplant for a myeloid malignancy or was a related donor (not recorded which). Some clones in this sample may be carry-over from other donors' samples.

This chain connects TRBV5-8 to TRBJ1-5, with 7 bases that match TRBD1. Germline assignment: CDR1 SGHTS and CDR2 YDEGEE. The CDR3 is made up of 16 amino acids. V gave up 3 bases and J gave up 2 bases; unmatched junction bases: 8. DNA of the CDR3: TGTGCCAGCAGCTCGACAGGGACGTTGGGCAATCAGCCCCAGCATTTT. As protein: CASSSTGTLGNQPQHF.

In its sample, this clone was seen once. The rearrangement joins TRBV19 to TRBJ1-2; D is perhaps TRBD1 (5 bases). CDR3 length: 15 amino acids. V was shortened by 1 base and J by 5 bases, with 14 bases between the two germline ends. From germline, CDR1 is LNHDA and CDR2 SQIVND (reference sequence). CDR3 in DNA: TGTGCCAGTAGTATAGGCTGGGACCCCATATATGGCTACACCTTC. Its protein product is CASSIGWDPIYGYTF.

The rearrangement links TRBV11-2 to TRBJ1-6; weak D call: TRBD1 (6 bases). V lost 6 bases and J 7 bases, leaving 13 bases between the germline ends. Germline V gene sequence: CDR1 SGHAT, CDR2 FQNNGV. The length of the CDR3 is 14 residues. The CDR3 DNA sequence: TGTGCCAGCAGGCCCGGACAGTGGAATTCACCCCTCCACTTT. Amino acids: CASRPGQWNSPLHF. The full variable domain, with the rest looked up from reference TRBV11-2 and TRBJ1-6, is EAGVAQSPRYKIIEKRQSVAFWCNPISGHATLYWYQQILGQGPKLLIQFQNNGVVDDSQLPKDRFSAERLKGVDSTLKIQPAKLEDSAVYLCASRPGQWNSPLHFGNGTRLTVT.

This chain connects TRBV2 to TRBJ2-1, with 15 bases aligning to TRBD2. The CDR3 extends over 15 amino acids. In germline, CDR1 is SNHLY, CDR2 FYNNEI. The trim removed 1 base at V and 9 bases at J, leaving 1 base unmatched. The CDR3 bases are TGTGCCAGCAGTGAAGGGACTAGCGGGGGGGGTGAGCAGTTCTTC. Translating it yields CASSEGTSGGGEQFF.

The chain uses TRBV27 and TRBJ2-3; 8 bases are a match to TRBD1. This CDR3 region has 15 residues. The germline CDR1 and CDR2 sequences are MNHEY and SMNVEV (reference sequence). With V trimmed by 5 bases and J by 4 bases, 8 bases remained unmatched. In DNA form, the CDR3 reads TGTGCCAGCAGTACCGGGACAGGAGCCTCAGATACGCAGTATTTT. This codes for CASSTGTGASDTQYF.

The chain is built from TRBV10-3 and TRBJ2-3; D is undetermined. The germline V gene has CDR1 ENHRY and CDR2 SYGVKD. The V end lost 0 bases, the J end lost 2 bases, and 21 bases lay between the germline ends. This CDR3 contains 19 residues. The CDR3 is CAISESPAARLASTDTQYF. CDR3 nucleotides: TGTGCCATCAGTGAGTCCCCGGCGGCTCGCCTGGCTTCCACAGATACGCAGTATTTT.

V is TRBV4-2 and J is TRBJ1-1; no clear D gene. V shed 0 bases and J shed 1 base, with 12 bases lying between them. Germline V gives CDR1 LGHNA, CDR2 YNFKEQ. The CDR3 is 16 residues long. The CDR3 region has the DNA TGTGCCAGCAGCCAAGATCGGCTCCAGCCGAACACTGAAGCTTTCTTT. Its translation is CASSQDRLQPNTEAFF.

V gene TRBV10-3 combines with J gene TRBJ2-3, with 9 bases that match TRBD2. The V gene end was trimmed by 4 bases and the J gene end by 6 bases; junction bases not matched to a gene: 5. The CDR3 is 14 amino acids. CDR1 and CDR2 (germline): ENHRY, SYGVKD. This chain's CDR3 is CAISGGLAADTQYF. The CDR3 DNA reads TGTGCCATCAGTGGGGGACTAGCAGCCGATACGCAGTATTTT.

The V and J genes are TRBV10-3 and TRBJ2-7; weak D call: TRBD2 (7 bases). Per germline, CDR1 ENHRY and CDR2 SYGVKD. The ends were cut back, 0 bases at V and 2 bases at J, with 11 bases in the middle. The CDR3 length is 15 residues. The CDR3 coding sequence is TGTGCCATCAGTGAGTCGGGGGCGGGGGCCTACGAGCAGTACTTC. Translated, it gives CAISESGAGAYEQYF.

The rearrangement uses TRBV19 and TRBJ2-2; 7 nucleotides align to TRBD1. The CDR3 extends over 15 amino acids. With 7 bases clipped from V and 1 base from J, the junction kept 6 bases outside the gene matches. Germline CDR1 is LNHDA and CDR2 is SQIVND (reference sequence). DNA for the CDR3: TGTGCCAGTAAGAAGGGGGCGAGGAACACCGGGGAGCTGTTTTTT. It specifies CASKKGARNTGELFF.

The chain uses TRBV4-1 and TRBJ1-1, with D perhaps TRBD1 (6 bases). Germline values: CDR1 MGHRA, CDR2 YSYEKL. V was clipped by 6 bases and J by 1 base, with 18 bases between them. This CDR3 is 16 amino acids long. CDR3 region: CASSGEGGARNTEAFF. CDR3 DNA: TGCGCCAGCAGTGGCGAGGGGGGGGCGAGGAACACTGAAGCTTTCTTT.

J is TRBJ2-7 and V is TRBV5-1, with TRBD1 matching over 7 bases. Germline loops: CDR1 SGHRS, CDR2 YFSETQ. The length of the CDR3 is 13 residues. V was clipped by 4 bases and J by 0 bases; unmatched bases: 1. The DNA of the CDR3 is TGCGCCAGCAGCCGACAGGGCTCCTACGAGCAGTACTTC. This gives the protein CASSRQGSYEQYF.

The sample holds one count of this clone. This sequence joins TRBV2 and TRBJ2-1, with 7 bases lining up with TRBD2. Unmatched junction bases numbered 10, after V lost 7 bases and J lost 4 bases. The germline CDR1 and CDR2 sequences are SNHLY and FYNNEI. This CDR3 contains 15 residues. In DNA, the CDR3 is TGTGCCAGCACCCCAAGCGGGGCATCTTACAATGAGCAGTTCTTC. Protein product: CASTPSGASYNEQFF.

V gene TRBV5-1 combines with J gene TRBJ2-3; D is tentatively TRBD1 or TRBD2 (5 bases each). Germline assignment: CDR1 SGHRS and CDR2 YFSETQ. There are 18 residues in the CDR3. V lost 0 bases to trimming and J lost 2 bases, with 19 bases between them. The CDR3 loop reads CASSLEGRAGTNTDTQYF. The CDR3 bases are TGCGCCAGCAGCTTGGAAGGAAGGGCCGGGACCAACACAGATACGCAGTATTTT.

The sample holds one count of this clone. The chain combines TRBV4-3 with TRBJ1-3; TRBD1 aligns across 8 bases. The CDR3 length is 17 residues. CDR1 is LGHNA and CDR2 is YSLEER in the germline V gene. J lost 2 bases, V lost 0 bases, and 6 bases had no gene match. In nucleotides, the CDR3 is TGCGCCAGCAGCCAAGATTGGCGACAGGGGACTGGAAACACCATATATTTT. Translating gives CASSQDWRQGTGNTIYF.

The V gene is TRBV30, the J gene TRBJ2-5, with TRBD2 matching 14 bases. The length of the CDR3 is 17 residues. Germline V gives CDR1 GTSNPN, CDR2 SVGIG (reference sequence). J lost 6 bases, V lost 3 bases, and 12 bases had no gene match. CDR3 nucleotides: TGTGCCTGGAGGGTCGGACTAGCGGGGGGCCTCGGACAGACCCAGTACTTC. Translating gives CAWRVGLAGGLGQTQYF.

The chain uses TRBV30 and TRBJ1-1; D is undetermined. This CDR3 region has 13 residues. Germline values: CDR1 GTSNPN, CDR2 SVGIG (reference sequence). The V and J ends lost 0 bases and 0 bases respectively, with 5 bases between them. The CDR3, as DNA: TGTGCCTGGAGTGTAGACATGAACACTGAAGCTTTCTTT. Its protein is CAWSVDMNTEAFF.

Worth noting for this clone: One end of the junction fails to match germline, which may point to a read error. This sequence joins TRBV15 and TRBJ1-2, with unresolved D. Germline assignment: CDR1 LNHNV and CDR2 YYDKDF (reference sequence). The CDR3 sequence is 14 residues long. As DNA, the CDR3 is TGTGCCACCAGGACCCTTATTGATAACGATGGCTACACCTTC. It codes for CATRTLIDNDGYTF.

The CDR3: CASSRGLSSYEQYF. CDR3 nucleotide sequence: TGTGCCAGCAGCCGGGGGCTGAGCTCCTACGAGCAGTACTTC. The gene calls are TRBV6-1 and TRBJ2-7, with D perhaps being TRBD1 or TRBD2 (6 bases each). The CDR3 is 14 residues long. Looked up from germline, CDR1 is MNHNS and CDR2 is SASEGT. Trimming shortened V by 6 bases and J by 0 bases, and 12 bases separated the two germline ends.

This CDR3 reads CASSERGGVDTQYF. The CDR3 nucleotides are TGCGCCAGCAGCGAGCGGGGGGGCGTAGATACGCAGTATTTT. V gene TRBV5-1 combines with J gene TRBJ2-3; 10 nucleotides line up with TRBD2. Germline V gene data show CDR1 as SGHRS and CDR2 as YFSETQ. The length of the CDR3 is 14 residues. V trimming: 4 bases; J trimming: 5 bases; junction bases outside the gene matches: 4.

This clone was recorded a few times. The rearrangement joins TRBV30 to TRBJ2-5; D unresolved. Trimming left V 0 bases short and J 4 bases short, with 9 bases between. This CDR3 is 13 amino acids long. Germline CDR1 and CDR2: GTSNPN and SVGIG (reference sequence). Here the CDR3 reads CAWSVRRGETQYF. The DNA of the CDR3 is TGTGCCTGGAGTGTACGCAGAGGAGAGACCCAGTACTTC.

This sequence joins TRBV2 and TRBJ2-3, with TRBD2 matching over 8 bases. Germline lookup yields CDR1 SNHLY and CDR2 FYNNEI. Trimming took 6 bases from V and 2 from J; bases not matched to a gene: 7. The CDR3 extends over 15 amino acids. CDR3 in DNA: TGTGCCAGCAGAAACAGCGGGAGAAACACAGATACGCAGTATTTT. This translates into CASRNSGRNTDTQYF.

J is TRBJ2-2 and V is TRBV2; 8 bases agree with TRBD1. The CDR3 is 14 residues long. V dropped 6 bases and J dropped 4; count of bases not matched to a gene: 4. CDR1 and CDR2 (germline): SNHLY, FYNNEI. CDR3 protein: CASRRQGSTGELFF. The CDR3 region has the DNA TGTGCCAGCAGGAGACAGGGGAGCACCGGGGAGCTGTTTTTT.

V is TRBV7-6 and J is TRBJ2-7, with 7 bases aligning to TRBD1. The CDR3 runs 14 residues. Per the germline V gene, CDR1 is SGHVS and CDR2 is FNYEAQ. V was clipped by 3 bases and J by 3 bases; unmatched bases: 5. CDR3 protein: CASSLTGTDYEQYF. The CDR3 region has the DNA TGTGCCAGCAGCTTGACCGGGACAGACTACGAGCAGTACTTC. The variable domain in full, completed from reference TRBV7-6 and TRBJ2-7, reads GAGVSQSPRYKVTKRGQDVALRCDPISGHVSLYWYRQALGQGPEFLTYFNYEAQQDKSGLPNDRFSAERPEGSISTLTIQRTEQRDSAMYRCASSLTGTDYEQYFGPGTRLTVT.

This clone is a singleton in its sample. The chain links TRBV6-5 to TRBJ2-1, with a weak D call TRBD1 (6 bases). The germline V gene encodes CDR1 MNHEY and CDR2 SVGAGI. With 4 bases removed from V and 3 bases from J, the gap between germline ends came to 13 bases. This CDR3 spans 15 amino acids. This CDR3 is CASSSDRGFYNEQFF. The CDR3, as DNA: TGTGCCAGCAGTTCGGACAGAGGTTTCTACAATGAGCAGTTCTTC.

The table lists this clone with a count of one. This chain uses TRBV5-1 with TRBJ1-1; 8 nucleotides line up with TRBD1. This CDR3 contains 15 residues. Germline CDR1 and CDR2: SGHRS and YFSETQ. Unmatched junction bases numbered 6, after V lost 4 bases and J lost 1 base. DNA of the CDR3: TGCGCCAGCAGCATACACGGACAGGGGAACACTGAAGCTTTCTTT. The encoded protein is CASSIHGQGNTEAFF.

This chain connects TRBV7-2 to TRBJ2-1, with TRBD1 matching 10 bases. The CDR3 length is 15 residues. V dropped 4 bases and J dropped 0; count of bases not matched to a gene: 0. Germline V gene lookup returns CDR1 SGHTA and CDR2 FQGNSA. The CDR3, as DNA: TGTGCCAGCAGCTGGGACAGGGGCTCCTACAATGAGCAGTTCTTC. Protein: CASSWDRGSYNEQFF.

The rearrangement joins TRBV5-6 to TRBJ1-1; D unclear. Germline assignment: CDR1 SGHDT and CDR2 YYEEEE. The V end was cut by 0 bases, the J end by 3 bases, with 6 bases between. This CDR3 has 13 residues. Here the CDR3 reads CASSLDWDTEAFF. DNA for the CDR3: TGTGCCAGCAGCTTGGACTGGGACACTGAAGCTTTCTTT.

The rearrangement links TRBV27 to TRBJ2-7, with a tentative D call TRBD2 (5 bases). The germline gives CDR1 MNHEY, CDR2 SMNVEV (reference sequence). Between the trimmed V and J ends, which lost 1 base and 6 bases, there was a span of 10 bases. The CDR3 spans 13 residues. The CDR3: CASSLFRGGEQYF. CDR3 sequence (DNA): TGTGCCAGCAGTTTATTTCGGGGTGGCGAGCAGTACTTC.